This T cell receptor (beta chain) came from a study of response to subunit inactivated influenza vaccine. Only a few counts were recorded for this clonotype. The antigen is undetermined. General observations from the study: After each seasonal influenza vaccination, few new T cells are recruited, the authors suggested.

TCRdb ran MiXCR on the RT-PCR reads and lists one entry per CDR3 protein. Of about 520,000 distinct CDR3 sequences in the sample, about 25% were seen once. Sequencing used CD4+ T cells sorted from PBMCs, obtained approximately 5 days after vaccination. This TCR came from a man in his fifties who received an inactivated influenza vaccine.

Here the CDR3 reads CASSLTASGQETQYF. As DNA, the CDR3 is TGTGCCAGCAGCTTAACCGCTAGCGGACAAGAGACCCAGTACTTC. This chain links TRBV7-6 with TRBJ2-5; 7 bases map to TRBD2. The junction had 5 bases not matched to a gene; V was cut back by 2 bases and J by 2 bases. Germline V CDR1 and CDR2: SGHVS, FNYEAQ. The CDR3 runs to 15 residues.